This TCR beta chain is drawn from a study of T-cell reconstitution after alpha-beta-depleted transplantation in children. General observations from the study: Several hundred expanded graft clones reportedly were the source of alpha-beta T cells about two months after transplant.

A note on this clonotype: The antigen is undetermined.

Unique molecular identifiers were incorporated during preparation of the TCRbeta library. TCRdb used MiXCR to reprocess the PCR reads, holding one entry per CDR3 protein. This sample yields hundreds of thousands of distinct CDR3 sequences, of which roughly 9.1% are seen a single time; less than 40% belongs to the top ten. The receptor comes from a male patient between 2 and 10 years old who had a stem cell transplant for acute myeloid leukemia, so the T cells may come from the graft donor. The source was PBMCs, mostly from graft donor cells, collected 360 days after TCRalphabeta/CD19-depleted stem cell transplant.

The CDR3 nucleotides are TGTGCCTCCGCGAAATGGGGGGGTGGCAGTGAGCAGTTCTTC. It yields the protein CASAKWGGGSEQFF. The genes are TRBV12-3 or TRBV12-4 and TRBJ2-1; TRBD2 matches at 7 bases. Unmatched junction bases numbered 16, after V lost 11 bases and J lost 9 bases. The CDR3 has 14 amino acids.